These T cell receptor beta chains were read from a single sample in a study of T cells in Graves' hyperthyroidism and ophthalmopathy. One entry per CDR3 protein, called by TCRdb with MiXCR from the multiplex PCR reads. The table includes about 560,000 distinct CDR3 sequences, approximately 15% detected once. Sequencing used blood. The origin of the receptors is a woman younger than 30 with Graves' hyperthyroidism. Both conserved end residues are part of each CDR3. D genes are given only for firm matches. Size is stated for part of the rows, as once, few or many counts, or as a class when the clone is expanded.

16,TRBV12-3/TRBV12-4,TRBD1,TRBJ2-7,NA,CASSWEGGQGPYEQYF,TGTGCCAGCAGTTGGGAGGGGGGACAGGGCCCCTACGAGCAGTACTTC
15,TRBV6-5,NA,TRBJ2-2,NA,CASSSPDWVAGELFF,TGTGCCAGCAGTTCCCCGGACTGGGTTGCCGGGGAGCTGTTTTTT
14,TRBV20-1,NA,TRBJ2-7,many,CSAGLGTGSYEQYF,TGCAGTGCCGGACTGGGGACTGGATCCTACGAGCAGTACTTC
14,TRBV9,TRBD1,TRBJ2-5,few,CASSVDRGGETQYF,TGTGCCAGCAGCGTAGACAGGGGTGGAGAGACCCAGTACTTC
10,TRBV29-1,NA,TRBJ2-5,few,CSVAEETQYF,TGCAGCGTTGCCGAAGAGACCCAGTACTTC
14,TRBV20-1,TRBD2,TRBJ2-3,many,CSASTLAGTDTQYF,TGCAGTGCTTCCACACTAGCGGGGACAGATACGCAGTATTTT
16,TRBV11-3,TRBD1,TRBJ2-5,NA,CASSSPGQGRQETQYF,TGTGCCAGCAGCTCACCGGGACAGGGGCGACAAGAGACCCAGTACTTC
14,TRBV20-1,NA,TRBJ2-7,many,CSAYPRYDPYEQYF,TGCAGTGCTTATCCTAGGTACGACCCCTACGAGCAGTACTTC
12,TRBV5-5,NA,TRBJ1-1,many,CASSMWGTEAFF,TGTGCCAGCAGCATGTGGGGCACTGAAGCTTTCTTT
15,TRBV11-3,TRBD1,TRBJ1-1,NA,CASSYTGGPSTEAFF,TGTGCCAGCAGTTATACAGGGGGCCCCAGCACTGAAGCTTTCTTT
15,TRBV5-1,NA,TRBJ2-2,NA,CASSVGQFNTGELFF,TGCGCCAGCAGCGTGGGACAATTTAACACCGGGGAGCTGTTTTTT
15,TRBV9,TRBD1,TRBJ1-6,NA,CASSVAGQVNSPLHF,TGTGCCAGCAGCGTAGCCGGACAGGTTAATTCACCCCTCCACTTT
16,TRBV27,NA,TRBJ1-2,many,CASSLSWVSANYGYTF,TGTGCCAGCAGTTTATCGTGGGTATCGGCTAACTATGGCTACACCTTC
14,TRBV29-1,TRBD1,TRBJ1-2,NA,CSVISKTGNYGYTF,TGCAGCGTAATATCAAAGACAGGGAACTATGGCTACACCTTC
20,TRBV7-9,TRBD2,TRBJ2-1,many,CASSLGSLAGGPRSYNEQFF,TGTGCCAGCAGCTTAGGATCACTAGCGGGAGGGCCCCGTTCCTACAATGAGCAGTTCTTC
18,TRBV15,TRBD1,TRBJ1-4,NA,CATSRDLDRGITNEKLFF,TGTGCCACCAGCAGAGATCTTGACAGGGGGATAACTAATGAAAAACTGTTTTTT
14,TRBV20-1,TRBD1,TRBJ1-5,few,CSAPDRGFSQPQHF,TGCAGTGCTCCCGACAGGGGGTTCAGTCAGCCCCAGCATTTT
14,TRBV10-3,NA,TRBJ2-5,many,CAIRRDPAGETQYF,TGTGCCATCAGAAGGGACCCAGCAGGCGAGACCCAGTACTTC
15,TRBV12-3/TRBV12-4,NA,TRBJ2-7,many,CASSLRGLGPYEQYF,TGTGCCAGCAGCCTGCGCGGCTTAGGGCCCTACGAGCAGTACTTC
9,TRBV24-1,NA,TRBJ1-5,NA,CATRPPQHF,TGTGCCACCCGGCCGCCCCAGCATTTT
15,TRBV5-1,NA,TRBJ2-6,many,CASSLVQTGANVLTF,TGCGCCAGCAGCTTGGTGCAGACTGGGGCCAACGTCCTGACTTTC
16,TRBV7-9,NA,TRBJ2-1,NA,CASSLEGRASYNEQFF,TGTGCCAGCAGCTTAGAAGGTCGAGCCTCCTACAATGAGCAGTTCTTC
12,TRBV20-1,NA,TRBJ2-1,NA,CSAREGVSEQFF,TGCAGTGCTAGAGAGGGCGTTAGTGAGCAGTTCTTC
13,TRBV2,NA,TRBJ2-7,NA,CASSRDKAYEQYF,TGTGCCAGCAGTCGGGACAAGGCCTACGAGCAGTACTTC
14,TRBV7-9,NA,TRBJ2-1,many,CASSLNTFYNEQFF,TGTGCCAGCAGCTTAAATACATTCTACAATGAGCAGTTCTTC
13,TRBV20-1,TRBD2,TRBJ2-7,many,CSVTAGGGYEQYF,TGCAGTGTTACCGCGGGGGGGGGATACGAGCAGTACTTC
16,TRBV5-5,NA,TRBJ2-1,NA,CASSDGIGSRYNEQFF,TGTGCCAGCAGCGACGGAATCGGGTCACGCTACAATGAGCAGTTCTTC
15,TRBV3-1,NA,TRBJ2-3,many,CASSQDRLEVGTQYF,TGTGCCAGCAGCCAAGATCGGCTGGAGGTGGGTACGCAGTATTTT
14,TRBV18,NA,TRBJ1-2,NA,CASSPLTAGDGYTF,TGTGCCAGCTCACCATTGACAGCCGGCGATGGCTACACCTTC
13,TRBV19,NA,TRBJ1-2,NA,CASSIQAAMRYTF,TGTGCCAGTAGTATACAGGCGGCTATGCGCTACACCTTC
13,TRBV7-9,NA,TRBJ1-3,few,CASSPGRGDTIYF,TGTGCCAGCAGCCCCGGAAGGGGAGACACCATATATTTT
13,TRBV7-9,NA,TRBJ1-1,many,CASSTKANTEAFF,TGTGCCAGCAGCACTAAGGCGAACACTGAAGCTTTCTTT
16,TRBV12-3/TRBV12-4,TRBD1,TRBJ1-3,many,CASSFGDSRFGNTIYF,TGTGCCAGCAGTTTCGGGGACAGCCGTTTTGGAAACACCATATATTTT
12,TRBV30,TRBD1,TRBJ2-7,many,CAWSTGGVEQYF,TGTGCCTGGTCGACAGGGGGTGTCGAGCAGTACTTC
13,TRBV20-1,TRBD1,TRBJ2-1,NA,CSAKKTGLGEQFF,TGCAGTGCCAAAAAGACAGGGTTGGGCGAGCAGTTCTTC
15,TRBV6-4,NA,TRBJ1-2,many,CASSDSGTGGYGYTF,TGTGCCAGCAGTGACTCCGGGACCGGCGGCTATGGCTACACCTTC
14,TRBV10-3,NA,TRBJ1-5,NA,CAISVSGEGQPQHF,TGTGCCATCAGTGTCTCAGGCGAGGGTCAGCCCCAGCATTTT
15,TRBV9,NA,TRBJ2-6,NA,CASSVSPGGANVLTF,TGTGCCAGCAGCGTAAGCCCCGGTGGGGCCAACGTCCTGACTTTC
12,TRBV6-1,NA,TRBJ2-2,NA,CASSDDLGELFF,TGTGCCAGCAGTGACGATCTGGGGGAGCTGTTTTTT
15,TRBV9,TRBD2,TRBJ2-1,NA,CASSVDGGANNEQFF,TGTGCCAGCAGCGTAGACGGGGGGGCTAACAATGAGCAGTTCTTC
15,TRBV7-9,TRBD1,TRBJ2-7,many,CASSSGQADSYEQYF,TGTGCCAGCAGTTCCGGACAGGCCGACTCCTACGAGCAGTACTTC
16,TRBV11-2,TRBD2,TRBJ2-2,many,CASSLNSGKSTGELFF,TGTGCCAGCAGCTTAAATAGCGGGAAAAGTACCGGGGAGCTGTTTTTT
17,TRBV6-1,NA,TRBJ2-1,few,CASRALGTVLSLNEQFF,TGTGCCAGCAGAGCGCTAGGGACTGTTTTATCTTTAAATGAGCAGTTCTTC
13,TRBV5-6,NA,TRBJ2-3,many,CASSFQGSDTQYF,TGTGCCAGCAGCTTTCAAGGGTCAGATACGCAGTATTTT
13,TRBV20-1,NA,TRBJ1-1,NA,CSTPWGGGTEAFF,TGCAGTACTCCCTGGGGGGGCGGGACTGAAGCTTTCTTT
15,TRBV7-3,NA,TRBJ1-3,NA,CASSQTGTRGNTIYF,TGTGCCAGCAGCCAGACCGGGACACGGGGAAACACCATATATTTT
16,TRBV6-5,NA,TRBJ2-3,many,CASSYSNPPLGDTQYF,TGTGCCAGCAGTTACTCGAATCCACCCCTAGGAGATACGCAGTATTTT
14,TRBV5-6,TRBD1,TRBJ2-1,NA,CASSTDRVGNEQFF,TGTGCCAGCAGCACGGACAGGGTAGGCAATGAGCAGTTCTTC
17,TRBV13,NA,TRBJ2-2,NA,CASSLGLPGANTGELFF,TGTGCCAGCAGCTTAGGCCTGCCAGGGGCGAACACCGGGGAGCTGTTTTTT
16,TRBV25-1,TRBD2,TRBJ2-1,NA,CASSESERDSYNEQFF,TGTGCCAGCAGTGAATCGGAGCGGGACTCCTACAATGAGCAGTTCTTC
15,TRBV20-1,TRBD1,TRBJ1-2,many,CSALQGAITRHGYTF,TGCAGTGCCCTTCAGGGGGCGATCACTCGTCATGGCTACACCTTC
17,TRBV24-1,TRBD2,TRBJ2-1,many,CATSDATSGNSYNEQFF,TGTGCCACCAGTGACGCCACTAGCGGGAACTCCTACAATGAGCAGTTCTTC
14,TRBV5-1,NA,TRBJ2-7,few,CASSSLDPRREQYF,TGCGCCAGCAGCTCCCTAGACCCCCGCCGAGAGCAGTACTTC